This T cell receptor beta chain was sequenced for a study of graft-versus-host responses after intestinal transplantation. This CDR3 has 17 residues. V dropped 5 bases and J dropped 1 base, with 20 bases sitting between them. Germline CDR1 MNHEY, CDR2 SMNVEV (reference sequence). Repertoires were generated with immunoSEQ multiplex PCR, while TCRdb's copy carries only in-frame clones and drops some. The repertoire holds some 69,000 clones, approximately 92% seen once, with around 7% in the top ten. This chain connects TRBV27 to TRBJ2-5; possibly TRBD1 or TRBD2 for D (5 bases each). This sequence was found in a human patient who received an intestinal transplant, so some T cells may come from the graft donor. The sample here was bone marrow, taken approximately 700 days after intestinal transplantation. CDR3 nucleotides: TGTGCCAGCAGTCGATCGGCCGGGGACCTTCTCCAAGAGACCCAGTACTTC. Its translation: CASSRSAGDLLQETQYF.